This T cell receptor (beta chain) was observed in a study of blood T cell repertoires in COVID-19. Clones were sequenced by immunoSEQ multiplex PCR, and TCRdb holds only the in-frame ones, with some missing. The sample contains just over 300,000 clones, 85% to 90% of which appear only once. V lost 7 bases, J lost 2 bases, and 9 bases stayed unmatched. CDR3 length: 15 amino acids. The germline V gene encodes CDR1 MNHEY and CDR2 SVGAGI. V is TRBV6-5 and J is TRBJ2-7; TRBD2 matches at 9 bases. This sequence originates from a man aged 25-40 years who had recovered from COVID-19. Sequenced: PBMCs or T cells enriched from blood (not recorded which). The CDR3 loop is CASNPRASGAYEQYF. Here the CDR3 DNA reads TGTGCCAGCAATCCCAGGGCTAGCGGGGCCTACGAGCAGTACTTC.